The clone carrying this T cell receptor (beta chain) was counted only a few times. Its target is not known. The record originates from a study of response to subunit inactivated influenza vaccine. The CDR3 extends over 13 amino acids. The trim removed 5 bases at V and 5 bases at J, leaving 4 bases unmatched. The germline CDR1 and CDR2 sequences are DFQATT and SNEGSKA (reference sequence). Whole-study results and caveats: It was suggested by the authors that few new T cells are recruited by each seasonal influenza vaccination.

TCRdb reprocessed the RT-PCR reads with MiXCR, giving one entry per CDR3 protein. The sample includes over 750,000 distinct CDR3 sequences, 20% to 25% of them seen just once. V and J are TRBV20-1 and TRBJ2-1; 9 bases fit TRBD2. Sample: PBMCs from blood, taken 5 to 6 days after vaccination. The clonotype originates from a man over 45 who received an inactivated influenza vaccine. The CDR3 DNA reads TGCAGTGCTCAACGACTAGCGGACAATGAGCAGTTCTTC. Its translation: CSAQRLADNEQFF.